These T cell receptor beta chains were read from a single sample in a study of cytomegalovirus exposure and HLA in healthy donors. Using immunoSEQ multiplex PCR, the repertoire was profiled, and TCRdb retains in-frame clones only, with some absent. Of approximately 170,000 clones in the sample, approximately 84% were seen once. The sequencing input was PBMCs. The source is a man aged 25 to 40 in good health and CMV-seropositive. CDR3s leave out the opening cysteine and the closing phenylalanine or tryptophan.

J gene	V gene	CDR3 protein
TRBJ2-4	TRBV4-3	ASSQDWGEAKNIQY
TRBJ1-6	TRBV9	ASSPQRDSPLH
TRBJ2-3	TRBV5-1	ASSLVAGVSTDTQY
TRBJ2-2	TRBV10-1	ASSPGGLANTGELF
TRBJ2-3	TRBV7-8	ASSFGGSTDTQY
TRBJ1-4	TRBV9	ASSGGQHPEKLF
TRBJ2-1	TRBV4-1	ASSPEEPGSYNEQF
TRBJ2-5	TRBV2	ASSKEGRETQY
TRBJ2-1	TRBV14	ASSPVNSNEQF
TRBJ2-7	TRBV5-4	ASSSRFPTYEQY
TRBJ2-1	TRBV10-2	ASKRDRSSYNEQF
TRBJ2-3	TRBV5-6	ASSLDVSTDTQY
TRBJ2-3	TRBV9	ASTQLGLTTDTQY
TRBJ1-1	TRBV4-3	ASSLDFEWTEAF
TRBJ1-3	TRBV19	ASSPRGTSGNTIY
TRBJ2-3	TRBV19	ASSDRGRTDTQY
TRBJ2-2	TRBV7-2	ASSWRDSGELF
TRBJ2-3	TRBV7-2	ASSSSTRRDTQY
TRBJ1-2	TRBV28	ASLGGSGVNYGYT
TRBJ2-3	TRBV5-4	ASSLGRSLTDTQY
TRBJ2-7	TRBV16	ASSQSLAGGPKYEQY
TRBJ1-4	TRBV7-9	ASNLADGTGNEKLF
TRBJ1-2	TRBV10-3	AISEFYRGQYYGYT
TRBJ1-1	TRBV7-9	ASSAIQGSMNTEAF
TRBJ2-4	TRBV5-1	ASSRGNGKNIQY
TRBJ1-5	TRBV2	ASAGTGVRSNQPQH
TRBJ2-4	TRBV5-1	ASSVGTGGNIQY
TRBJ2-2	TRBV9	ASSVWREISSGELF
TRBJ1-5	TRBV2	ASSDRDQPQH
TRBJ2-5	TRBV5-1	ASSLEGEETQY
TRBJ2-2	TRBV5-6	ASSLEPPLMNTGELF